This note documents a single TCR beta chain sequence. The sample is drawn from a study of blood T cell repertoires in COVID-19. Background on the study: Acute and convalescent COVID-19 samples came from the United States, Italy and Spain. The cDNA or gDNA used as material had been derived from T cells, B-cell-depleted T cells, or PBMCs.

In the original workflow: Quantification of nucleated cells was approximated via reference gene primer amplification. Repertoires were generated with immunoSEQ multiplex PCR, while TCRdb's copy carries only in-frame clones and drops some. The DNA gave D and trimming, while V, J and clone size come from that table. The sample comprises about 120,000 clones, approximately 86% of which are singletons, and roughly 4.5% rests with the top ten. The CDR3 is 17 residues long. Germline loops: CDR1 LGHNA, CDR2 YSLEER. V lost 0 bases to trimming and J lost 4 bases; unmatched junction nucleotides: 8. The V gene is TRBV4-3, the J gene TRBJ1-1; 10 bases match TRBD1. Sequencing was carried out using peripheral blood. This clonotype originated in a man aged 35 to 55 with acute or convalescent COVID-19. CDR3 nucleotide sequence: TGCGCCAGCAGCCAAGATAGGGGGACAGGGGTCGGCACTGAAGCTTTCTTT. This sequence encodes CASSQDRGTGVGTEAFF.